Presented here are 10 T cell receptor beta chains from one specimen sequenced in a study of blood T cell repertoires in COVID-19. Only in-frame clones appear in the TCRdb table, and some are missing; sequencing was by immunoSEQ multiplex PCR. This sample has approximately 220,000 clones, with roughly four fifths found just once. Material for sequencing was peripheral blood. These receptors originate from a woman aged 70-85 years with acute or convalescent COVID-19.

V and J are TRBV5-1 and TRBJ2-7, with TRBD2 as a possible D gene (5 bases). CDR3 size: 14 residues. The germline CDR1 and CDR2 sequences are SGHRS and YFSETQ. V was trimmed by 5 bases and J by 0 bases, leaving 12 bases between them. DNA for the CDR3: TGCGCCAGCAGACTTAGCGTGAGCTCCTACGAGCAGTACTTC. Amino acids: CASRLSVSSYEQYF.

This chain links TRBV13 with TRBJ1-6, with TRBD1 identical over 10 bases. Germline loops: CDR1 PRHDT, CDR2 FYEKMQ (reference sequence). V gave up 7 bases and J gave up 8 bases; unmatched junction bases: 11. CDR3 length: 16 residues. The CDR3 protein is CASTYLRTGGDSPLHF. For the CDR3, the DNA is TGTGCCAGCACCTACTTAAGGACAGGGGGTGATTCACCCCTCCACTTT. The variable domain in full, completed from reference TRBV13 and TRBJ1-6, reads AAGVIQSPRHLIKEKRETATLKCYPIPRHDTVYWYQQGPGQDPQFLISFYEKMQSDKGSIPDRFSAQQFSDYHSELNMSSLELGDSALYFCASTYLRTGGDSPLHFGNGTRLTVT.

This sequence joins TRBV20-1 and TRBJ2-7; TRBD2 matches at 12 bases. Germline values: CDR1 DFQATT, CDR2 SNEGSKA (reference sequence). The J segment lost 2 bases and the V segment lost 3 bases, leaving 2 bases of the junction unmatched. The CDR3 spans 14 residues. Here the CDR3 reads CSASPSGGAYEQYF. The CDR3 DNA reads as TGCAGTGCTAGTCCTAGCGGGGGGGCCTACGAGCAGTACTTC.

The rearrangement joins TRBV4-3 to TRBJ1-2, with 8 nucleotides matching TRBD1. CDR3 length: 15 amino acids. With V trimmed by 0 bases and J by 2 bases, 2 bases remained unmatched. Germline V gene sequence: CDR1 LGHNA, CDR2 YSLEER. In DNA, the CDR3 is TGCGCCAGCAGCCAAGAATGGACAGGGAACTATGGCTACACCTTC. Translated: CASSQEWTGNYGYTF.

The chain carries TRBV7-9 and TRBJ2-2; 10 nucleotides align to TRBD2. The V and J ends lost 5 bases and 1 base, in that order; junction bases with no gene match: 1. Germline loops: CDR1 SEHNR, CDR2 FQNEAQ (reference sequence). The CDR3 is 15 residues long. CDR3 in amino acids: CASSRLAGNTGELFF. In DNA, the CDR3 is TGTGCCAGCAGCAGACTAGCGGGGAACACCGGGGAGCTGTTTTTT.

Only a few counts were recorded for this clone. The CDR3 loop is CATSRGLGYGYTF. The DNA for the CDR3 is TGTGCCACCAGCAGAGGACTTGGCTATGGCTACACCTTC. V and J are TRBV15 and TRBJ1-2; D gene unclear. The germline V and J ends were trimmed by 1 base and 4 bases, with 7 bases remaining between them. The CDR3 contains 13 residues. In germline, CDR1 is LNHNV, CDR2 YYDKDF (reference sequence).

This chain uses TRBV5-5 with TRBJ1-6; no definite D call. The CDR3 covers 12 residues. Trimming took off 3 bases at V and 8 bases at J, with 6 bases between the two ends. CDR1 SGHKS and CDR2 YYEKEE come from the germline V gene (reference sequence). CDR3 DNA sequence: TGTGCCAGCAGCTCCCTTGATTCACCCCTCCACTTT. Translation gives CASSSLDSPLHF.

The chain is built from TRBV3-1 (or the pseudogene TRBV3-2) and TRBJ1-2; a weak D match, TRBD1 (5 bases). This CDR3 is built from 13 residues. Trimming pared 4 bases from V and 5 bases from J, leaving 11 bases between. Germline CDR1 and CDR2: LGHDT and YNNKEL (reference sequence). Written as DNA, the CDR3 is TGTGCCAGCAGCCCCCAGGGATGGTATGGCTACACCTTC. It is translated as CASSPQGWYGYTF.

The chain uses TRBV9 and TRBJ1-2; no reliable D call. CDR1 and CDR2 (germline): SGDLS, YYNGEE. The CDR3 extends over 15 amino acids. Trimming removed 0 bases at V and 2 bases at J, with 11 bases between. CDR3 in DNA: TGTGCCAGCAGCGTAGCTCCCACAGCCAACTATGGCTACACCTTC. This codes for CASSVAPTANYGYTF.

This clone was seen more than once but under ten times. J is TRBJ1-1 and V is TRBV6-6, with unresolved D. The ends were cut back, 0 bases at V and 3 bases at J, with 8 bases in the middle. CDR3 length: 14 amino acids. The V gene's germline CDR1 is MNHNY and CDR2 SVGAGI (reference sequence). In nucleotides, the CDR3 is TGTGCCAGCAGTTACTCGTCGGGGTACACTGAAGCTTTCTTT. Its translation: CASSYSSGYTEAFF.